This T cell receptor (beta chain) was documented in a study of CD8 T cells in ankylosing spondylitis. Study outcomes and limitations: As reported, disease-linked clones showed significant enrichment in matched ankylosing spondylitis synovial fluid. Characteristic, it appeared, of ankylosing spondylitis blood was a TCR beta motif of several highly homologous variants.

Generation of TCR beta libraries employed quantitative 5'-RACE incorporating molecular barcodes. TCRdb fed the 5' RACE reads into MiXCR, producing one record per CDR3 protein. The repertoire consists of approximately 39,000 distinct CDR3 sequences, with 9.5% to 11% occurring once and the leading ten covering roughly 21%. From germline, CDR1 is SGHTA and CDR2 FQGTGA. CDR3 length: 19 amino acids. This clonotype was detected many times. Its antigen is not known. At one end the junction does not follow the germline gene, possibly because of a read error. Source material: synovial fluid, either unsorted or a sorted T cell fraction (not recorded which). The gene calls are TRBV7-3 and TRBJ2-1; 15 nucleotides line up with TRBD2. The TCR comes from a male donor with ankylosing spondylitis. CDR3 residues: CASSLTPGLAGGPYNEQFF. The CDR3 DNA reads TGTGCCAGCAGCCTAACTCCGGGACTAGCGGGAGGACCCTACAATGAGCAGTTCTTC.